The entry below describes one T cell receptor beta chain. These data are taken from a study of cytomegalovirus exposure and HLA in healthy donors. The ends were cut back, 0 bases at V and 4 bases at J, with 7 bases in the middle. Germline V gene lookup returns CDR1 SGHAT and CDR2 FQNNGV. The CDR3 loop spans 14 amino acids. The PCR used 60 Vbeta and 13 Jbeta primers. Measured with immunoSEQ multiplex PCR; TCRdb has only the in-frame clones, and not every one. The profile shows some 180,000 clones, 65% to 85% of them singletons. This TCR came from a girl aged 10 to 17 in good health and CMV-seropositive. The sequenced sample consisted of PBMCs. The rearrangement uses TRBV11-2 and TRBJ1-5; D call uncertain. The CDR3 DNA follows: TGTGCCAGCAGCTTAGAGGCGGGGAATCAGCCCCAGCATTTT. This encodes CASSLEAGNQPQHF.